This T cell receptor (beta chain) was found in a study of cytomegalovirus exposure and HLA in healthy donors. Whole-study results and caveats: Reportedly, cytomegalovirus status was diagnosed with high sensitivity and specificity. Many donors carried some public TCRs, although rarity characterized most TCR sequences.

As regards this clone: Antigen unknown.

TCRdb's copy holds only in-frame clones and misses some; the assay was immunoSEQ multiplex PCR. Altogether about 240,000 clones are present, 85% to 90% being singletons, with the ten largest covering 2.6%. Trimming cost V 6 bases and J 0 bases, with 3 bases left between them. Germline V lookup: CDR1 SQVTM, CDR2 ANQGSEA. This CDR3 has 12 amino acids. The sample taken for sequencing was PBMCs. The clonotype comes from a man aged 18 to 30 in good health and CMV-seronegative. The chain has TRBV29-1 and TRBJ2-6; the D is unclear. CDR3 in amino acids: CSVYSGANVLTF. DNA for the CDR3: TGCAGCGTCTACTCTGGGGCCAACGTCCTGACTTTC.